These 16 T cell receptor beta chains were all obtained from the same sample, sequenced in a study of blood T cell repertoires in COVID-19. Repertoires were generated with immunoSEQ multiplex PCR, while TCRdb's copy carries only in-frame clones and drops some. In the table there are 250,000 to 300,000 clones, approximately 91% of which are singletons. Sample: peripheral blood. Every receptor here comes from a woman aged 25 to 39 with COVID-19, enrolled during active disease.

This rearrangement joins TRBV11-2 to TRBJ2-5; perhaps TRBD2 as D (5 bases). Germline assignment: CDR1 SGHAT and CDR2 FQNNGV. The CDR3 is 13 residues long. V was shortened by 6 bases and J by 5 bases, with 13 bases between the two germline ends. CDR3 DNA: TGTGCCAGCAGAACGCAGCGGCGGGAGACCCAGTACTTC. It yields the protein CASRTQRRETQYF. The entire variable domain, with the rest obtained from reference TRBV11-2 and TRBJ2-5, is as follows: EAGVAQSPRYKIIEKRQSVAFWCNPISGHATLYWYQQILGQGPKLLIQFQNNGVVDDSQLPKDRFSAERLKGVDSTLKIQPAKLEDSAVYLCASRTQRRETQYFGPGTRLLVL.

The rearrangement uses TRBV5-8 and TRBJ2-2; D possibly corresponds to TRBD2 (5 bases). The CDR3 runs to 18 residues. The germline V gene has CDR1 SGHTS and CDR2 YDEGEE. V shed 1 base and J shed 0 bases, with 16 bases lying between them. The CDR3 loop is CASSLLREVAANTGELFF. The CDR3 nucleotides are TGTGCCAGCAGCTTGTTGAGGGAAGTGGCAGCGAACACCGGGGAGCTGTTTTTT. Full variable domain (rest looked up from reference TRBV5-8 and TRBJ2-2): EAGVTQSPTHLIKTRGQQATLRCSPISGHTSVYWYQQALGLGLQFLLWYDEGEERNRGNFPPRFSGRQFPNYSSELNVNALELEDSALYLCASSLLREVAANTGELFFGEGSRLTVL.

The chain joins TRBV6-6 to TRBJ2-2, with 14 positions matching TRBD2. Losses at the gene ends were 5 bases for V and 7 bases for J; bases not matched to a gene: 3. Germline CDR1 reads MNHNY; CDR2 reads SVGAGI (reference sequence). The CDR3 totals 15 residues. This CDR3 reads CASSGTSGSGGELFF. The CDR3, as DNA: TGTGCCAGCAGTGGGACTAGCGGGAGTGGCGGGGAGCTGTTTTTT.

The chain is built from TRBV7-9 and TRBJ1-1; 7 bases agree with TRBD1. V dropped 5 bases and J dropped 0; count of bases not matched to a gene: 12. Germline values: CDR1 SEHNR, CDR2 FQNEAQ (reference sequence). This CDR3 is built from 17 residues. CDR3 loop: CASSTSWTGLMNTEAFF. The CDR3 DNA is TGTGCCAGCAGCACCTCATGGACAGGATTGATGAACACTGAAGCTTTCTTT.

This chain links TRBV15 with TRBJ2-7; 12 nucleotides agree with TRBD2. The CDR3 covers 15 residues. Per the germline V gene, CDR1 is LNHNV and CDR2 is YYDKDF (reference sequence). Trimming removed 5 bases from V and 6 bases from J; junction bases left unmatched: 8. The CDR3 here is CATSARTSGVIEQYF. CDR3 DNA sequence: TGTGCCACCAGCGCTCGGACTAGCGGGGTAATCGAGCAGTACTTC. Full variable domain (remainder filled in from reference TRBV15 and TRBJ2-7): DAMVIQNPRYQVTQFGKPVTLSCSQTLNHNVMYWYQQKSSQAPKLLFHYYDKDFNNEADTPDNFQSRRPNTSFCFLDIRSPGLGDTAMYLCATSARTSGVIEQYFGPGTRLTVT.

The gene calls are TRBV12-3 or TRBV12-4 and TRBJ2-3, with D possibly being TRBD1 (5 bases). Trimming left V 3 bases short and J 4 bases short, with 8 bases between. The CDR3 runs 13 residues. This chain's CDR3 is CASSFQGADTQYF. CDR3 sequence (DNA): TGTGCCAGCAGTTTCCAGGGCGCAGATACGCAGTATTTT.

This chain links TRBV10-3 with TRBJ2-1; tentative D call: TRBD2 (6 bases). V was trimmed by 2 bases and J by 6 bases, leaving 17 bases between them. CDR3 length: 16 amino acids. CDR1 and CDR2 from the germline V gene are ENHRY and SYGVKD. The CDR3 region is CAISEPGTSSANEQFF. In DNA, the CDR3 is TGTGCCATCAGTGAGCCCGGGACTTCATCAGCCAATGAGCAGTTCTTC.

The rearrangement joins TRBV12-3 or TRBV12-4 to TRBJ2-2; tentative D call: TRBD2 (5 bases). The CDR3 is 12 residues long. Trimming left V 3 bases short and J 7 bases short, with 6 bases between. The CDR3 sequence is CASSLGSGELFF. Written as DNA, the CDR3 is TGTGCCAGCAGTTTGGGGAGCGGGGAGCTGTTTTTT.

The chain combines TRBV24-1 with TRBJ2-5; D perhaps matches TRBD1 (6 bases). The germline V gene encodes CDR1 KGHDR and CDR2 SFDVKD. CDR3 length: 15 amino acids. The ends were cut back, 5 bases at V and 3 bases at J, with 15 bases in the middle. The CDR3 coding sequence is TGTGCCACCAGTGTAGGGGGTGGGCCCGAAGAGACCCAGTACTTC. The encoded protein is CATSVGGGPEETQYF.

The V and J genes are TRBV19 and TRBJ1-1; 7 bases map to TRBD1. This CDR3 has 13 residues. The germline gives CDR1 LNHDA, CDR2 SQIVND (reference sequence). J was trimmed by 6 bases and V by 3 bases; bases with no gene match: 4. CDR3 bases: TGTGCCAGTAGTATTTGGCAGGGGGCTGAAGCTTTCTTT. Residues: CASSIWQGAEAFF.

V is TRBV20-1 and J is TRBJ1-1, with 8 bases aligning to TRBD1. J was trimmed by 6 bases and V by 5 bases; bases with no gene match: 2. The CDR3 has 11 amino acids. In germline, CDR1 is DFQATT, CDR2 SNEGSKA (reference sequence). Written as DNA, the CDR3 is TGCAGTGCTCTACAGGGGGCTGAAGCTTTCTTT. Amino acid sequence: CSALQGAEAFF.

V usage is TRBV18 and J usage is TRBJ2-1, with D possibly TRBD2 on 6 matching bases. V was shortened by 6 bases and J by 7 bases, with 22 bases between the two germline ends. Germline CDR1 and CDR2: KGHSH and LQKENI. The CDR3 sequence is 16 residues long. CDR3 loop: CASSIPRTTPGNEQFF. CDR3 sequence (DNA): TGTGCCAGCTCGATACCCCGGACTACCCCTGGAAATGAGCAGTTCTTC. Full variable domain (missing parts from reference TRBV18 and TRBJ2-1): NAGVMQNPRHLVRRRGQEARLRCSPMKGHSHVYWYRQLPEEGLKFMVYLQKENIIDESGMPKERFSAEFPKEGPSILRIQQVVRGDSAAYFCASSIPRTTPGNEQFFGPGTRLTVL.

This chain connects TRBV2 to TRBJ2-7; no clear D gene. V gave up 6 bases and J gave up 1 base, with 7 bases separating them. In germline, CDR1 is SNHLY, CDR2 FYNNEI. This CDR3 is 12 amino acids long. CDR3 amino acids: CASRGSSYEQYF. The DNA of the CDR3 is TGTGCCAGCAGGGGCAGTTCCTACGAGCAGTACTTC.

In DNA, the CDR3 is TGCGCCAGCAGCCAAGACCCTTACACCGGGGAGCTGTTTTTT. Its protein is CASSQDPYTGELFF. The V and J genes are TRBV4-3 and TRBJ2-2; D remains unclear. The germline V gene has CDR1 LGHNA and CDR2 YSLEER. V lost 0 bases and J 3 bases, leaving 5 bases between the germline ends. The CDR3 consists of 14 residues.

The chain uses TRBV27 and TRBJ1-2; unclear D gene. This CDR3 has 13 amino acids. V was pared by 5 bases and J by 2 bases, with 9 bases between. Looked up from germline, CDR1 is MNHEY and CDR2 is SMNVEV (reference sequence). The CDR3 is CASSPHGNYGYTF. In nucleotides, the CDR3 is TGTGCCAGCAGTCCTCACGGGAACTATGGCTACACCTTC.

The chain has TRBV30 and TRBJ2-7; D is unclear. The CDR3 is made up of 14 amino acids. V was cut by 1 base and J by 0 bases, with 10 bases left in between. The germline V gene encodes CDR1 GTSNPN and CDR2 SVGIG (reference sequence). The CDR3 is CAWSGRRLSYEQYF. As DNA, the CDR3 is TGTGCCTGGAGTGGGAGACGCCTCTCCTACGAGCAGTACTTC.